Presented here are 20 T cell receptor beta chains from one specimen sequenced in a study of blood T cell repertoires in COVID-19 (dated by TCRdb to 2020 to 2021). Library prep was done by the immunoSEQ multiplex PCR assay. In TCRdb, the immuneACCESS table is reduced to in-frame sequences with V and J assigned. These tables do not hold every clone; where another copy was compared, an unresolved V gene accounts for under half, and the others remain unexplained. The sample includes approximately 150,000 clones, with roughly 87% observed a single time. The ten largest clones represent around 1.6% of the sample. Sequencing was carried out using peripheral blood. The receptors stem from a human donor in a cohort sampled during active COVID-19.

This rearrangement joins TRBV27 to TRBJ2-7; the match to TRBD1 covers 9 bases. There are 15 residues in the CDR3. V lost 5 bases, J lost 4 bases, and 9 bases stayed unmatched. Germline assignment: CDR1 MNHEY and CDR2 SMNVEV (reference sequence). CDR3 loop: CASSPVTGGPYEQYF. The CDR3 DNA reads as TGTGCCAGCAGTCCGGTAACAGGGGGCCCTTACGAGCAGTACTTC.

The chain joins TRBV21-1 to TRBJ1-4; the table names TRBD1, a call not compared with the DNA. TRBV21-1 is tagged as a pseudogene. The CDR3 is 17 amino acids. CDR3 loop: CASSDVLGGTENEKLFF. In DNA form, the CDR3 reads TGTGCCAGCAGCGATGTTCTGGGCGGGACAGAAAATGAAAAACTGTTTTTT.

The chain employs TRBV11-2 and TRBJ2-3, with 12 bases lining up with TRBD2. J gave up 0 bases and V 5 bases, and 6 bases lay outside the gene matches. CDR1 is SGHAT and CDR2 is FQNNGV in the germline V gene. The CDR3 sequence is 17 residues long. CDR3 sequence (DNA): TGTGCCAGCAGCCCCCGACTAGCGGGGGATAGCACAGATACGCAGTATTTT. This sequence encodes CASSPRLAGDSTDTQYF.

This chain links TRBV2 with TRBJ1-5; perhaps TRBD1 as D (5 bases). The V and J ends lost 7 bases and 2 bases respectively, with 15 bases between them. Germline CDR1 is SNHLY and CDR2 is FYNNEI. The CDR3 length is 15 residues. The CDR3 region has the DNA TGTGCCAGCATGGGGGGACTCAGTGGCAATCAGCCCCAGCATTTT. The encoded protein is CASMGGLSGNQPQHF.

V gene TRBV11-3 combines with J gene TRBJ1-3; D not resolved. Germline values: CDR1 SGHNT, CDR2 YENEEA. The CDR3 covers 13 residues. The V and J ends lost 1 base and 7 bases respectively, with 8 bases between them. CDR3 sequence reads: CASSLGRLNTIYF. The CDR3 nucleotides read TGTGCCAGCAGCTTAGGACGACTGAACACCATATATTTT.

The chain links TRBV6-5 to TRBJ1-2; 7 bases are shared with TRBD1. Germline CDR1 and CDR2: MNHEY and SVGAGI. V trimming: 7 bases; J trimming: 8 bases; junction bases outside the gene matches: 7. CDR3 length equals 12 residues. CDR3 coding DNA: TGTGCCAGCACACGAAACAGGGGAGGCTACACCTTC. Protein sequence: CASTRNRGGYTF.

The chain is built from TRBV2 and TRBJ1-6, with D perhaps matching TRBD1 (5 bases). The germline V gene encodes CDR1 SNHLY and CDR2 FYNNEI. Trimming shortened V by 7 bases and J by 9 bases, and 13 bases separated the two germline ends. The CDR3 is 13 amino acids. The CDR3 reads CASNDGGGSPLHF. CDR3 nucleotides: TGTGCCAGCAACGACGGGGGAGGTTCACCCCTCCACTTT.

J is TRBJ2-1 and V is TRBV7-3; 11 nucleotides agree with TRBD2. The CDR3 contains 16 residues. V gave up 2 bases and J gave up 10 bases; unmatched junction bases: 10. Germline V lookup: CDR1 SGHTA, CDR2 FQGTGA. DNA for the CDR3: TGTGCCAGCAGCTTAGGGGCTAGCGGGAGGCTCGGGGAGCAGTTCTTC. This encodes CASSLGASGRLGEQFF.

This clone was seen just once. The rearrangement uses TRBV11-3 and TRBJ1-1; D is unresolved. This CDR3 contains 13 residues. Trimming took 1 base from V and 11 from J, leaving 14 bases between them. The germline gives CDR1 SGHNT, CDR2 YENEEA. CDR3 sequence: CASSLAPGREAFF. In nucleotides, the CDR3 is TGTGCCAGCAGCTTAGCCCCCGGGAGGGAGGCTTTCTTT.

The J gene is TRBJ2-7, the V gene TRBV7-2; 8 positions agree with TRBD1. The CDR3 totals 14 residues. Germline V gene lookup returns CDR1 SGHTA and CDR2 FQGNSA. V dropped 5 bases and J dropped 4; count of bases not matched to a gene: 7. DNA for the CDR3: TGTGCCAGCAGCCCCGACAGGGGATTGTACGAGCAGTACTTC. This gives the protein CASSPDRGLYEQYF.

This clone was counted between two and nine times. CDR3 sequence: CASSLVTGGDEQYF. The CDR3 DNA follows: TGCGCCAGCAGCTTGGTGACAGGGGGCGACGAGCAGTACTTC. The rearrangement uses TRBV5-1 and TRBJ2-7, with 10 positions matching TRBD1. CDR1 is SGHRS and CDR2 is YFSETQ in the germline V gene. V dropped 0 bases and J dropped 5; count of bases not matched to a gene: 2. This CDR3 region has 14 residues. Complete variable domain (other parts from reference TRBV5-1 and TRBJ2-7): KAGVTQTPRYLIKTRGQQVTLSCSPISGHRSVSWYQQTPGQGLQFLFEYFSETQRNKGNFPGRFSGRQFSNSRSEMNVSTLELGDSALYLCASSLVTGGDEQYFGPGTRLTVT.

This clone has a handful of counts. The J gene is TRBJ2-2, the V gene TRBV11-3; 12 bases line up with TRBD2. The CDR3 has 14 residues. Per germline, CDR1 SGHNT and CDR2 YENEEA. V dropped 4 bases and J dropped 8; count of bases not matched to a gene: 2. The CDR3 region has the DNA TGTGCCAGCAGCTCGACTAGCGGGGGAGGGGAGCTGTTTTTT. Protein product: CASSSTSGGGELFF.

The V gene is TRBV19, the J gene TRBJ2-1, with D maybe TRBD1 (5 bases). Germline CDR1 reads LNHDA; CDR2 reads SQIVND (reference sequence). The V end was cut by 8 bases, the J end by 7 bases, with 12 bases between. The CDR3 loop spans 12 amino acids. CDR3 bases: TGTGCCAGTTCAAGGGGCCTGAATGAGCAGTTCTTC. Protein product: CASSRGLNEQFF.

The J gene is TRBJ2-5, the V gene TRBV25-1, with 8 bases that match TRBD1. Germline values: CDR1 MGHDK, CDR2 SYGVNS. Trimming removed 2 bases from V and 5 bases from J; junction bases left unmatched: 7. This CDR3 has 15 residues. In DNA, the CDR3 is TGTGCCAGCAGTGAAGGGTCAGGGGGCGATGAGACCCAGTACTTC. Its translation is CASSEGSGGDETQYF.

DNA of the CDR3: TGTGCCAGCAGCTTAGTCGCGGACAGGGACACTGAAGCTTTCTTT. Translating gives CASSLVADRDTEAFF. The V call is TRBV7-9, the J call TRBJ1-1, with 8 nucleotides matching TRBD1. After removal of 1 base from V and 3 bases from J, the junction contained 4 bases not matched to a gene. Germline lookup yields CDR1 SEHNR and CDR2 FQNEAQ (reference sequence). The CDR3 has 15 amino acids.

This clone was seen just once. This chain connects TRBV7-6 to TRBJ2-3; weak D call: TRBD2 (7 bases). The CDR3 is made up of 14 amino acids. V was trimmed by 4 bases and J by 5 bases, leaving 13 bases between them. Per the germline V gene, CDR1 is SGHVS and CDR2 is FNYEAQ. The CDR3: CASSSRGAGDTQYF. In DNA form, the CDR3 reads TGTGCCAGCAGCTCCCGGGGGGCGGGAGATACGCAGTATTTT.

The DNA for the CDR3 is TGCAGTGCTAGTACAGGGGTATCTAACACTGAAGCTTTCTTT. Translated, it gives CSASTGVSNTEAFF. The chain carries TRBV20-1 and TRBJ1-1, with 7 bases identical to TRBD1. This CDR3 has 14 residues. V lost 3 bases, J lost 2 bases, and 6 bases stayed unmatched. Germline V gene sequence: CDR1 DFQATT, CDR2 SNEGSKA (reference sequence).

J is TRBJ2-2 and V is TRBV6-6, with 8 nucleotides matching TRBD2. V shed 8 bases and J 6 bases; nucleotides not matched to a gene: 8. Looked up from germline, CDR1 is MNHNY and CDR2 is SVGAGI (reference sequence). CDR3 length: 14 residues. CDR3 amino acids: CASEGREGPGELFF. For the CDR3, the DNA is TGTGCCAGCGAGGGACGGGAGGGTCCCGGGGAGCTGTTTTTT.

The chain uses TRBV18 and TRBJ2-1, with D maybe TRBD2 (5 bases). Per the germline V gene, CDR1 is KGHSH and CDR2 is LQKENI. V lost 8 bases to trimming and J lost 2 bases, with 16 bases between them. The CDR3 loop spans 15 amino acids. DNA of the CDR3: TGTGCCAGCAGCGGCGGCTCAGGAGCCTACAATGAGCAGTTCTTC. Amino acids: CASSGGSGAYNEQFF.

The chain is built from TRBV12-3 or TRBV12-4 and TRBJ2-3; D remains ambiguous. The V gene lost 6 bases and the J gene lost 7 bases, with 8 bases spanning the gap. The CDR3 runs to 11 residues. The DNA of the CDR3 is TGTGCCAGCAGCCCCCTACATACGCAGTATTTT. Its translation: CASSPLHTQYF.